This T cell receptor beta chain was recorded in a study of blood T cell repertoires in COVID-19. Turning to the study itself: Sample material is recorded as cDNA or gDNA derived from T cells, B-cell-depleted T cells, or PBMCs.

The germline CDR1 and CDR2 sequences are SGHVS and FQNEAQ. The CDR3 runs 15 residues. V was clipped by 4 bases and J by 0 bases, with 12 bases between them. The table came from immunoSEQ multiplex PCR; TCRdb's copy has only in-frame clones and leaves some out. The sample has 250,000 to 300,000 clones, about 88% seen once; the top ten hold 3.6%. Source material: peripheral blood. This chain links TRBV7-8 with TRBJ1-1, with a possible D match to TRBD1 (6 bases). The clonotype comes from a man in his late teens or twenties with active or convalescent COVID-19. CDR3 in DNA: TGTGCCAGCAGCTCCCGACAGGACATGAACACTGAAGCTTTCTTT. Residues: CASSSRQDMNTEAFF.